This T cell receptor (beta chain) appears in the sequencing data of a study of blood T cell repertoires in COVID-19. Study as a whole: COVID-19 samples collected from the United States, Italy and Spain covered acute and convalescent phases. PBMCs, B-cell-depleted T cells, or T cells were the source of the cDNA or gDNA that made up the material.

Per the original data handling: Using reference gene primer amplification, nucleated cell counts were estimated. The method was immunoSEQ multiplex PCR; TCRdb's version includes in-frame clones alone and lacks a portion of them. V, J and clone size are those of that table, while D and trimming were read from the DNA. The data show about 82,000 clones, with around 82% seen just once and approximately 15% held by the top ten. Sequencing was done on a sample of peripheral blood. This sequence was found in a woman aged 60-75 years with acute or convalescent COVID-19.

The CDR3 is CASSLDSGQPYEQYF. CDR3 nucleotide sequence: TGTGCCAGCAGCTTAGATTCCGGACAGCCCTACGAGCAGTACTTC. This chain connects TRBV7-2 to TRBJ2-7, with D maybe TRBD1 (6 bases). Trimming stripped 1 base from V and 2 bases from J, with 12 bases between. The germline gives CDR1 SGHTA, CDR2 FQGNSA. This CDR3 is 15 amino acids long.